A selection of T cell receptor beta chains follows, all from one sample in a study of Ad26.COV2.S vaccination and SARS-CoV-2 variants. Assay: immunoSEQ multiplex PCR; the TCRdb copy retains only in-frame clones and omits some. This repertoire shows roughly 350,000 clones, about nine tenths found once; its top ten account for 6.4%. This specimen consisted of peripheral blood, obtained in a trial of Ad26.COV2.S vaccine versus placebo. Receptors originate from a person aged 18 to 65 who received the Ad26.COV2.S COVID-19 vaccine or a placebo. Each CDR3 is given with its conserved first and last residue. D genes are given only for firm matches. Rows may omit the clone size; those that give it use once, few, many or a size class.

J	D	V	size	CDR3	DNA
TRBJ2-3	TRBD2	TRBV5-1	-	CASSDLAGGTDTQYF	TGCGCCAGCAGCGATCTAGCGGGAGGCACAGATACGCAGTATTTT
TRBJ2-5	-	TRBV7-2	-	CASSLSRQETQYF	TGTGCCAGCAGCTTATCGAGACAAGAGACCCAGTACTTC
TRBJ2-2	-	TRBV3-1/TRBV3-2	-	CASSQPGELFF	TGTGCCAGCAGCCAACCCGGGGAGCTGTTTTTT
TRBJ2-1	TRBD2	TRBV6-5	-	CASKTSGRTNEQFF	TGTGCCAGCAAGACTAGCGGGAGAACCAATGAGCAGTTCTTC
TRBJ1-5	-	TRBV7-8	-	CASSLSRQGDYLMGNQPQHF	TGTGCCAGCAGCTTATCCCGGCAGGGAGACTACTTGATGGGCAATCAGCCCCAGCATTTT
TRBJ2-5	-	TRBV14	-	CASSQLEGGTTTQYF	TGTGCCAGCAGCCAATTGGAAGGAGGTACAACGACCCAGTACTTC
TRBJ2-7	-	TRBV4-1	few	CASSQVSGSHEQYF	TGCGCCAGCAGCCAAGTTTCAGGGTCTCACGAGCAGTACTTC
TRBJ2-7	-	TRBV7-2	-	CASSPRRGSSYEQYF	TGTGCCAGCAGCCCCCGGAGGGGGAGCTCCTACGAGCAGTACTTC
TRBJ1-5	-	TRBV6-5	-	CASSWNPEKPQHF	TGTGCCAGCAGTTGGAACCCGGAGAAGCCCCAGCATTTT
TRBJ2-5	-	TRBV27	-	CASKGPEEGTQYF	TGTGCCAGCAAGGGACCCGAAGAGGGGACCCAGTACTTC
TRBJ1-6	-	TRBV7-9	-	CASSFGGSPLHF	TGTGCCAGCAGCTTCGGGGGTTCACCCCTCCACTTT
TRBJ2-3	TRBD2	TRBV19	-	CASSIPGGTSTDTQYF	TGTGCCAGTAGTATTCCCGGGGGGACTAGCACAGATACGCAGTATTTT
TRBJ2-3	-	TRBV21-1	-	CAEISPGASF	TGTGCTGAAATATCCCCGGGGGCCTCTTTT
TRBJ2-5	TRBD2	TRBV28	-	CASSLSGGAETQYF	TGTGCCAGCAGCCTTAGCGGGGGGGCGGAGACCCAGTACTTC
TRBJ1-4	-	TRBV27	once	CASSLLQNYEKLFF	TGTGCCAGCAGTTTACTGCAAAATTACGAAAAACTGTTTTTT
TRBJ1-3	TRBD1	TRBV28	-	CASSLYGQGTVGNTIYF	TGTGCCAGCAGTTTATACGGACAGGGAACAGTCGGAAACACCATATATTTT
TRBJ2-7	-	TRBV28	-	CASSIVPAGNYEQYF	TGTGCCAGCAGTATAGTCCCTGCGGGGAACTACGAGCAGTACTTC
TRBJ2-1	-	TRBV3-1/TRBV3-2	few	CASSQESGDGFNEQFF	TGTGCCAGCAGCCAAGAATCAGGGGACGGATTCAATGAGCAGTTCTTC
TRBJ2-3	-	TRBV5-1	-	CASSLNGGITDTQYF	TGCGCCAGCAGCTTGAACGGGGGTATCACAGATACGCAGTATTTT
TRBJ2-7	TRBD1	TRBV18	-	CASSPPMDRTYEQYF	TGTGCCAGCTCACCACCGATGGACAGGACCTACGAGCAGTACTTC
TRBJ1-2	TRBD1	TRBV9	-	CASSPGTGPGYTF	TGTGCCAGCAGCCCGGGGACAGGGCCCGGCTACACCTTC
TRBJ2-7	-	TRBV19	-	CASSRQGREGSYEQYF	TGTGCCAGTAGCCGACAGGGGAGGGAGGGGTCCTACGAGCAGTACTTC
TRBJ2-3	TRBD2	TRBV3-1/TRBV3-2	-	CASSDSGLGPDTQYF	TGTGCCAGCAGCGATAGCGGGTTAGGGCCAGATACGCAGTATTTT
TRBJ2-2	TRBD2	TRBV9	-	CASSLAGGDAYTGELFF	TGTGCCAGCAGCCTAGCGGGAGGGGACGCCTACACCGGGGAGCTGTTTTTT
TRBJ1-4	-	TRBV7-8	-	CASSLGGFGEKLFF	TGTGCCAGCAGCTTAGGAGGTTTTGGTGAAAAACTGTTTTTT
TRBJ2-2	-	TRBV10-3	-	CATTDGNTGELFF	TGTGCCACCACGGACGGGAACACCGGGGAGCTGTTTTTT
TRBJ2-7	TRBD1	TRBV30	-	CAWGRDRGNVYEQYF	TGTGCCTGGGGGAGGGACAGGGGGAATGTCTACGAGCAGTACTTC
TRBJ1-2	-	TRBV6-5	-	CASSPGSNYGYTF	TGTGCCAGCAGCCCCGGCTCTAACTATGGCTACACCTTC
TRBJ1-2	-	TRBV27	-	CASSPTPVYGYTF	TGTGCCAGCAGTCCCACGCCGGTCTATGGCTACACCTTC
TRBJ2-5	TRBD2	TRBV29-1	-	CSVRTGGETQYF	TGCAGCGTGCGGACCGGGGGGGAGACCCAGTACTTC
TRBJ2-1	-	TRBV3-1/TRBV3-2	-	CASSLTTYNEQFF	TGTGCCAGCAGCCTGACCACCTACAATGAGCAGTTCTTC
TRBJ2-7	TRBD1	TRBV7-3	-	CASSPPGQAYEQYF	TGTGCCAGCAGCCCCCCCGGACAGGCTTACGAGCAGTACTTC